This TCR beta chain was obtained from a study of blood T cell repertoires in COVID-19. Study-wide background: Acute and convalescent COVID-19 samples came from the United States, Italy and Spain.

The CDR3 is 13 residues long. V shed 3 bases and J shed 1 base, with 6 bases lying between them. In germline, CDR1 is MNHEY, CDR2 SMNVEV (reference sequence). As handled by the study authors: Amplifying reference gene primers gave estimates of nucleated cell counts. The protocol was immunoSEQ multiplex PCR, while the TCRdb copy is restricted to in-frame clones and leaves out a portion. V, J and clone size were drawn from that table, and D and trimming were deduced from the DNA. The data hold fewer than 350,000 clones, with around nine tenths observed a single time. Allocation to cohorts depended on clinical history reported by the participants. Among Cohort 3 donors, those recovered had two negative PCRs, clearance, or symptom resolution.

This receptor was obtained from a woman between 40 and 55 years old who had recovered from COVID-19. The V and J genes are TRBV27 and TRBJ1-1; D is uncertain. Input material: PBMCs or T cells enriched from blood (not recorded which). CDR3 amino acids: CASSFAENTEAFF. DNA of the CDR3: TGTGCCAGCAGTTTTGCAGAGAACACTGAAGCTTTCTTT.